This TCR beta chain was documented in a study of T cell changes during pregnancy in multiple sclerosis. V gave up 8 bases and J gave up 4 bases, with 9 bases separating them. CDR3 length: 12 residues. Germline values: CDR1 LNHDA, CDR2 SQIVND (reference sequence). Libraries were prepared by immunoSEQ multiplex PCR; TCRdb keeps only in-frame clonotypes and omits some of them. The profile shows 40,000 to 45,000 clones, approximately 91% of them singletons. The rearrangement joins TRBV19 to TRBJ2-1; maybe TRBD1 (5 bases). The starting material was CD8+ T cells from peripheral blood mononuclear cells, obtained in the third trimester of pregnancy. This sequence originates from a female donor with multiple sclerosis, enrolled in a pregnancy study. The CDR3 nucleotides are TGTGCCAGTCGTCAGGGTTACAATGAGCAGTTCTTC. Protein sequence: CASRQGYNEQFF.